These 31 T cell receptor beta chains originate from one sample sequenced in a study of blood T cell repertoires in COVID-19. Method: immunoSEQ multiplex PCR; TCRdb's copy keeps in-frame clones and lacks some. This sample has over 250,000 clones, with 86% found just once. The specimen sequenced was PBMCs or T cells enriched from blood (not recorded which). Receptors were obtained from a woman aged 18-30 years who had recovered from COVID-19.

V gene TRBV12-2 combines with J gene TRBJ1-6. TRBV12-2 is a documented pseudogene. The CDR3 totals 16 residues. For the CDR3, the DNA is TGTGCAAGTCGCTTAGCGTGGGGGGTTTATAATTCACCCCTCCACTTT. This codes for CASRLAWGVYNSPLHF.

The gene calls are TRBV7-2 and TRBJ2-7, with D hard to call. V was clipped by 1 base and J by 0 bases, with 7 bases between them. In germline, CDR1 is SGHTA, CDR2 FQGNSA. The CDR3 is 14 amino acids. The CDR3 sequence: CASSLGPSSYEQYF. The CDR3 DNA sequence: TGTGCCAGCAGCTTAGGCCCTAGCTCCTACGAGCAGTACTTC.

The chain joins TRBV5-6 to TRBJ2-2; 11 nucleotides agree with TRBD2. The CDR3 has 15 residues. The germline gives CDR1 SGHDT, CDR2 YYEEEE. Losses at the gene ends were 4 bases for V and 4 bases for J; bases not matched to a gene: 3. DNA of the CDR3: TGTGCCAGCAGCACTCTAGCGGGGGGCACCGGGGAGCTGTTTTTT. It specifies CASSTLAGGTGELFF.

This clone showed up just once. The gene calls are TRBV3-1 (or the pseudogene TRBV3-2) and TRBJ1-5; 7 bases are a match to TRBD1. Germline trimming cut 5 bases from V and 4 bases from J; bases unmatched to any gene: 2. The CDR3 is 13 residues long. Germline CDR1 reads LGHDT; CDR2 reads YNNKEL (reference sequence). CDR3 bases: TGTGCCAGCAGCGACAGGGCGAATCAGCCCCAGCATTTT. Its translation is CASSDRANQPQHF.

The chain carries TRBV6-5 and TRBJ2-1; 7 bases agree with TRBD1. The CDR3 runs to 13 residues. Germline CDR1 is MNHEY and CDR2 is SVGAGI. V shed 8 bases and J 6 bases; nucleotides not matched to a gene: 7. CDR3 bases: TGTGCCAGCTCCGGGACAGACTCCAATGAGCAGTTCTTC. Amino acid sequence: CASSGTDSNEQFF.

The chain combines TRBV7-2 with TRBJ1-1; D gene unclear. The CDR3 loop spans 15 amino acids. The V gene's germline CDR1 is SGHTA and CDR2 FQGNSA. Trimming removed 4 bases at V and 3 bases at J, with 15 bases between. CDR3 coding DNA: TGTGCCAGCAGCTCCGAGGCGCGGAGGGACACTGAAGCTTTCTTT. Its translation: CASSSEARRDTEAFF.

CDR3 residues: CSASFQGGSYEQYF. The CDR3 coding sequence is TGCAGTGCTAGTTTCCAGGGGGGCTCCTACGAGCAGTACTTC. V gene TRBV20-1 combines with J gene TRBJ2-7, with D possibly being TRBD1 (7 bases). Germline-derived CDR1 and CDR2 are DFQATT and SNEGSKA (reference sequence). The CDR3 has 14 amino acids. Deletions cut 3 bases from V and 0 bases from J, with 12 bases between.

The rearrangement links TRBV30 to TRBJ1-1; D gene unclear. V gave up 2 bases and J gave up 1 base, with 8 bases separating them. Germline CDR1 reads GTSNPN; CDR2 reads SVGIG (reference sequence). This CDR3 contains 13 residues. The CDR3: CAWSHWSNTEAFF. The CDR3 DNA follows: TGTGCCTGGAGTCACTGGTCGAACACTGAAGCTTTCTTT.

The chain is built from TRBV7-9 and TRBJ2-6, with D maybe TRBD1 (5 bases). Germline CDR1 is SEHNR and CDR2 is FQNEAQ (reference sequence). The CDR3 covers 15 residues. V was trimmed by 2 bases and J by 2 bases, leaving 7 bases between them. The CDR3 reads CASSLSGPGANVLTF. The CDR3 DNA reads TGTGCCAGCAGCTTATCAGGGCCTGGGGCCAACGTCCTGACTTTC. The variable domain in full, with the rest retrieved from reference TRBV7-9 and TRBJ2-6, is DTGVSQNPRHKITKRGQNVTFRCDPISEHNRLYWYRQTLGQGPEFLTYFQNEAQLEKSRLLSDRFSAERPKGSFSTLEIQRTEQGDSAMYLCASSLSGPGANVLTFGAGSRLTVL.

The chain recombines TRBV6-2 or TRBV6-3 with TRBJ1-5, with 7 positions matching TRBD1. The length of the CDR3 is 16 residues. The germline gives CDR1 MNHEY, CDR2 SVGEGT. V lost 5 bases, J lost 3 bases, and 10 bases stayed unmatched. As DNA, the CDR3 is TGTGCCAGCAGTCTCCTCGGGACAGCATACAATCAGCCCCAGCATTTT. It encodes CASSLLGTAYNQPQHF.

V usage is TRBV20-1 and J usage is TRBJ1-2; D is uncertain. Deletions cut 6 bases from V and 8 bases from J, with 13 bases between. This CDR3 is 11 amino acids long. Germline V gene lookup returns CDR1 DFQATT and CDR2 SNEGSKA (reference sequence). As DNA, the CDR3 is TGCAGTGCCCGAATAGCCGGGGGCTACACCTTC. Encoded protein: CSARIAGGYTF.

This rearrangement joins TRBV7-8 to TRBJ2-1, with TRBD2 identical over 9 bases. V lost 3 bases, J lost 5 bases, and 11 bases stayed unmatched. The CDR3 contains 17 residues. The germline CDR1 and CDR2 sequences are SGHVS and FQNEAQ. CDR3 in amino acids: CASSFLGATSGNNEQFF. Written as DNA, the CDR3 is TGTGCCAGCAGCTTCCTCGGAGCGACTAGCGGAAACAATGAGCAGTTCTTC.

The CDR3 DNA reads TGCGCCAGCAGCTTCATGTCAGGCCCTACCACCGGGGAGCTGTTTTTT. It encodes CASSFMSGPTTGELFF. This chain links TRBV5-1 with TRBJ2-2; D is unclear. Deletions cut 2 bases from V and 4 bases from J, with 15 bases between. The germline V gene encodes CDR1 SGHRS and CDR2 YFSETQ. This CDR3 comprises 16 residues.

CDR3 nucleotide sequence: TGTGCCAGCTCACCATTCGTCGGGGGGGAGGCCACTGAAGCTTTCTTT. This translates into CASSPFVGGEATEAFF. The chain uses TRBV18 and TRBJ1-1; D may be TRBD1 (5 bases). This CDR3 is 16 amino acids long. Trimming left V 2 bases short and J 4 bases short, with 17 bases between. Germline V lookup: CDR1 KGHSH, CDR2 LQKENI.

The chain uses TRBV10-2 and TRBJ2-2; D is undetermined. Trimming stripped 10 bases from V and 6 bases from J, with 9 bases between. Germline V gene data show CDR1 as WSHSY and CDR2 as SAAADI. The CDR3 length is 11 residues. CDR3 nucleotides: TGCGCCATCTTAATCCCCGGGGAGCTGTTTTTT. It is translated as CAILIPGELFF.

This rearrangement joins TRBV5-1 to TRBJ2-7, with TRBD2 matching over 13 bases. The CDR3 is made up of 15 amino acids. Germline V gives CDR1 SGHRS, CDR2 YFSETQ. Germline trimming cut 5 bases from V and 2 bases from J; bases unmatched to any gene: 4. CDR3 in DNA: TGCGCCAGCAGTTCGGGACTAGCGGGGCCCTACGAGCAGTACTTC. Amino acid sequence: CASSSGLAGPYEQYF.

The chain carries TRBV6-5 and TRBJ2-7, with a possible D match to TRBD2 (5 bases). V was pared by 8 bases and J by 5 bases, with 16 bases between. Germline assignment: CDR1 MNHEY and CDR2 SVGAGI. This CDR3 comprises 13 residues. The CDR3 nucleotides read TGTGCCAGCGGGAGAGGTAGTGTGGACGAGCAGTACTTC. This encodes CASGRGSVDEQYF.

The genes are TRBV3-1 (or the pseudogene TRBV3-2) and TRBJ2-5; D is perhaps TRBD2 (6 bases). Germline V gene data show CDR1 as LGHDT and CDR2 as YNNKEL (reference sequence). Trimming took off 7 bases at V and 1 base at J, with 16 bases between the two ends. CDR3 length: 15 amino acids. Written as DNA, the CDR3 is TGTGCCAGCATCCCAGGCGGGAAAATCCAAGAGACCCAGTACTTC. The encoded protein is CASIPGGKIQETQYF.

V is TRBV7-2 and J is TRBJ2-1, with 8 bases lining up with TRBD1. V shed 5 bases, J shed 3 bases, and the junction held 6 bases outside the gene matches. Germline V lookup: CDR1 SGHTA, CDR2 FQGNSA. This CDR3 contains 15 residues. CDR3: CASSQGQGIYNEQFF. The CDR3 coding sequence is TGTGCCAGCAGCCAAGGACAGGGAATCTACAATGAGCAGTTCTTC.

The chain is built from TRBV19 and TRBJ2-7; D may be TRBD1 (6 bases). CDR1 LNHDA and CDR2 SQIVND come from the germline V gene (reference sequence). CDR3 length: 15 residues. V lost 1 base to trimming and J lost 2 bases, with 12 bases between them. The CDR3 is CASSIADRPTYEQYF. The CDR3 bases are TGTGCCAGTAGTATAGCGGACAGACCTACCTACGAGCAGTACTTC.

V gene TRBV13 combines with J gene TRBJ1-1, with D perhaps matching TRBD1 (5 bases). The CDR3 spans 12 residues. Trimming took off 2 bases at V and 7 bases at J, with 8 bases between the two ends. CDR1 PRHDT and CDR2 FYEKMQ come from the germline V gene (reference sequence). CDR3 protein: CASSLSTGEAFF. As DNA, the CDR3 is TGTGCCAGCAGCTTAAGTACAGGTGAAGCTTTCTTT.

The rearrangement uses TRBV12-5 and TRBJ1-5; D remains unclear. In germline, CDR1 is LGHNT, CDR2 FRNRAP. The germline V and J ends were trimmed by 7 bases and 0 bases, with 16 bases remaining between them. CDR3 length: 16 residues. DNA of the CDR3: TGTGCTAGTGATAACTTGAGGGCTTATAGCAATCAGCCCCAGCATTTT. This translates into CASDNLRAYSNQPQHF.

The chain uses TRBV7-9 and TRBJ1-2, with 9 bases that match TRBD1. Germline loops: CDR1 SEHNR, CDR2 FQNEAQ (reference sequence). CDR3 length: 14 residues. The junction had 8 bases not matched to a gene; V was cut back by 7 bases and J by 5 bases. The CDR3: CASTPRDREYGYTF. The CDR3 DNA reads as TGTGCCAGCACACCCAGGGACAGGGAGTATGGCTACACCTTC. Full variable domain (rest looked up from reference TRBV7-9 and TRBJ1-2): DTGVSQNPRHKITKRGQNVTFRCDPISEHNRLYWYRQTLGQGPEFLTYFQNEAQLEKSRLLSDRFSAERPKGSFSTLEIQRTEQGDSAMYLCASTPRDREYGYTFGSGTRLTVV.

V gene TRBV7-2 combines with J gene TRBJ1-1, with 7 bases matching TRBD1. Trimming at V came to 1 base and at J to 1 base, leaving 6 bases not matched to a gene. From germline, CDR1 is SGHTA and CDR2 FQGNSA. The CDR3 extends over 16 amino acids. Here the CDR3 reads CASSLGFRDRNTEAFF. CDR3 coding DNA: TGTGCCAGCAGCTTAGGTTTTCGGGACAGGAACACTGAAGCTTTCTTT.

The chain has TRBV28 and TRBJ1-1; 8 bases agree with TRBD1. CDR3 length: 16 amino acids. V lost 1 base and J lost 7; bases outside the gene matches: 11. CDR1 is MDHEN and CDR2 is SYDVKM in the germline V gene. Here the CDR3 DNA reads TGTGCCAGCAGTTTATATTTCGGGACAGGCGAGAATGAAGCTTTCTTT. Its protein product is CASSLYFGTGENEAFF.

The CDR3 loop reads CASSVWGRMDTEAFF. Here the CDR3 DNA reads TGCGCCAGCAGCGTTTGGGGGCGAATGGACACTGAAGCTTTCTTT. This chain links TRBV5-1 with TRBJ1-1, with a weak D call TRBD1 (6 bases). The V gene lost 4 bases and the J gene lost 3 bases, with 16 bases spanning the gap. This CDR3 contains 15 residues. Germline values: CDR1 SGHRS, CDR2 YFSETQ.

The CDR3 here is CASSQDVRGLIYGYTF. The CDR3 bases are TGCGCCAGCAGCCAAGATGTTCGGGGGTTGATCTATGGCTACACCTTC. The V and J genes are TRBV4-1 and TRBJ1-2, with D maybe TRBD1 (5 bases). CDR1 is MGHRA and CDR2 is YSYEKL in the germline V gene. The CDR3 has 16 amino acids. Trimming removed 0 bases from V and 4 bases from J, with 15 bases in between.

CDR3 amino acids: CASSLTENYGYTF. The CDR3 nucleotides are TGCGCCAGCAGCTTGACAGAAAACTATGGCTACACCTTC. The chain employs TRBV5-1 and TRBJ1-2; the D is unclear. Trimming left V 1 base short and J 2 bases short, with 6 bases between. The CDR3 length is 13 residues. Germline V gives CDR1 SGHRS, CDR2 YFSETQ.

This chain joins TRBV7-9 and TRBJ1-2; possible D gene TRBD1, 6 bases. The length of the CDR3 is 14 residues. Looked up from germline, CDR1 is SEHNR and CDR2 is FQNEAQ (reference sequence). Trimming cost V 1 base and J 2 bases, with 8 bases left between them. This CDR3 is CASSLDQGNYGYTF. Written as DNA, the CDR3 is TGTGCCAGCAGCTTAGACCAGGGGAACTATGGCTACACCTTC.

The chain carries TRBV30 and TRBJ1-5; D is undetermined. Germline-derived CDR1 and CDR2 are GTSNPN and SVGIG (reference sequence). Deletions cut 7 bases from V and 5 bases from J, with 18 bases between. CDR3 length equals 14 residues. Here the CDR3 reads CASAPAGMDQPQHF. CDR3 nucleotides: TGTGCCTCCGCCCCCGCGGGCATGGATCAGCCCCAGCATTTT.

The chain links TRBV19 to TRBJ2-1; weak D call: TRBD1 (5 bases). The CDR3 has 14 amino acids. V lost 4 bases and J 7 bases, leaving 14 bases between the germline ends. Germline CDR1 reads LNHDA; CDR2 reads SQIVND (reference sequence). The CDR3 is CASSTYPDRNEQFF. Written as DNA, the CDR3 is TGTGCCAGTAGTACTTACCCCGACAGAAATGAGCAGTTCTTC.